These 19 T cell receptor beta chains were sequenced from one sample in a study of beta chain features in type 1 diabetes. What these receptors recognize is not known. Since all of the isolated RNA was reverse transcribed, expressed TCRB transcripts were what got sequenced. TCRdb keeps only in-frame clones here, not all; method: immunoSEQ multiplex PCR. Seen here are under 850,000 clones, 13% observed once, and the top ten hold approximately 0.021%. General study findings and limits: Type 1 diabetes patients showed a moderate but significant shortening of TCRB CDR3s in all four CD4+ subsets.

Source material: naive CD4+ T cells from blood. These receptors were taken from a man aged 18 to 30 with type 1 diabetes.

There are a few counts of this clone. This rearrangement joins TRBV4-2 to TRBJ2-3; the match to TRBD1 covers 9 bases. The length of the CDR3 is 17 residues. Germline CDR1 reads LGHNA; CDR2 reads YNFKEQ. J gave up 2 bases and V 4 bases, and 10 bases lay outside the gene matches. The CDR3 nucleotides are TGTGCCAGCAGCCTGTCGGGACAGGGAGCCTACACAGATACGCAGTATTTT. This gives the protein CASSLSGQGAYTDTQYF.

This CDR3 is CASSLEPGGTNSPLHF. As DNA, the CDR3 is TGTGCCAGCAGCTTAGAGCCGGGGGGAACTAATTCACCCCTCCACTTT. This rearrangement joins TRBV13 to TRBJ1-6, with a tentative D call TRBD1 (5 bases). Trimming shortened V by 1 base and J by 6 bases, and 13 bases separated the two germline ends. Germline CDR1 reads PRHDT; CDR2 reads FYEKMQ (reference sequence). The CDR3 covers 16 residues.

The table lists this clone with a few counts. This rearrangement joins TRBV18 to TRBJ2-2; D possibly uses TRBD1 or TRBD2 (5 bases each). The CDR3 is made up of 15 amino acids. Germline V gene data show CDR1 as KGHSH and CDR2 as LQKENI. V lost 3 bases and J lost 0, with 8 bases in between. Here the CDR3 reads CASSPGDPNTGELFF. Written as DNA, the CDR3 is TGTGCCAGCTCACCGGGGGATCCGAACACCGGGGAGCTGTTTTTT.

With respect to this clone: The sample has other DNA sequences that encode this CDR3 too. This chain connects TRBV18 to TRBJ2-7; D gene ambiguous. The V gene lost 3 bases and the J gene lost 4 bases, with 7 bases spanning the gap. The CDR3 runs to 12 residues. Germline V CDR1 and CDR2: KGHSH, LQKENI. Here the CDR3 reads CASSPVGYEQYF. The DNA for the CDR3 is TGTGCCAGCTCACCCGTTGGGTACGAGCAGTACTTC.

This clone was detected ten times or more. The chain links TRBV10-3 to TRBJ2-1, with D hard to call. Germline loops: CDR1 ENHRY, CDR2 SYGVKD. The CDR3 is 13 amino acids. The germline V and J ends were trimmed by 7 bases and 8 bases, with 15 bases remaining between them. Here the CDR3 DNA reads TGTGCCATCACCCCCATCGAAGGCTATGAGCAGTTCTTC. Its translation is CAITPIEGYEQFF.

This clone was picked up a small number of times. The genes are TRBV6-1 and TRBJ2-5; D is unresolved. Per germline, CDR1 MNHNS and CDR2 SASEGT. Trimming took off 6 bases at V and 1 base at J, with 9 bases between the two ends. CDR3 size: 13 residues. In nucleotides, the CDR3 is TGTGCCAGCAGAACAACGATCCAAGAGACCCAGTACTTC. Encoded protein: CASRTTIQETQYF.

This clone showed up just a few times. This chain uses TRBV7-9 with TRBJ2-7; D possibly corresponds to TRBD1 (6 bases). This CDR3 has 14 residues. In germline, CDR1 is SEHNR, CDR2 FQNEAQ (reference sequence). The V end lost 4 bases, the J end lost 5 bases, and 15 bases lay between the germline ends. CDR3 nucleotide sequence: TGTGCCAGCAGCTCTGACAGGCGAGGGGACGAGCAGTACTTC. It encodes CASSSDRRGDEQYF.

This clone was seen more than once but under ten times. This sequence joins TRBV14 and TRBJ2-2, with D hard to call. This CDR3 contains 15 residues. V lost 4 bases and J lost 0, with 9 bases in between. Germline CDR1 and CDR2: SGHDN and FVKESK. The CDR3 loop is CASSPRVANTGELFF. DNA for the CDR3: TGTGCCAGCAGCCCTCGAGTAGCGAACACCGGGGAGCTGTTTTTT.

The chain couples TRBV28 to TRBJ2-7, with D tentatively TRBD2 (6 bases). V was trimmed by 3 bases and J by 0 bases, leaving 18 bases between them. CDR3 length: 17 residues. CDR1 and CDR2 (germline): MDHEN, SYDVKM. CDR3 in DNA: TGTGCCAGCAGTTTCCCCCCTTGGGACGGGAGCTCCTACGAGCAGTACTTC. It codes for CASSFPPWDGSSYEQYF.

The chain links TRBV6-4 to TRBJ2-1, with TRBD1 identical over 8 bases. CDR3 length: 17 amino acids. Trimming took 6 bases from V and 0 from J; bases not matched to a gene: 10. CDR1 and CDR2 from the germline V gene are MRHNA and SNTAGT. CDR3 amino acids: CASSGTGYPSSYNEQFF. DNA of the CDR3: TGTGCCAGCAGCGGGACAGGTTACCCGAGCTCCTACAATGAGCAGTTCTTC.

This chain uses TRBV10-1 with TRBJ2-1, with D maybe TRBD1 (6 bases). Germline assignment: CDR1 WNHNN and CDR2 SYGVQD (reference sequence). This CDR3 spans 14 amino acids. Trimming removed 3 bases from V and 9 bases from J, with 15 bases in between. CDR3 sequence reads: CASSDPQGIPEQFF. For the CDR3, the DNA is TGCGCCAGCAGTGACCCTCAGGGGATCCCTGAGCAGTTCTTC.

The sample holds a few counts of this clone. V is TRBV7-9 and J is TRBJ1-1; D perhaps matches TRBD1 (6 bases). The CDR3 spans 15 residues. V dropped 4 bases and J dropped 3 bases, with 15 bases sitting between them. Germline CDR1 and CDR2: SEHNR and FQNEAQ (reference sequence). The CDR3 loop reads CASSSQGAEDTEAFF. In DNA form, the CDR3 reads TGTGCCAGCAGCTCACAGGGAGCTGAGGACACTGAAGCTTTCTTT.

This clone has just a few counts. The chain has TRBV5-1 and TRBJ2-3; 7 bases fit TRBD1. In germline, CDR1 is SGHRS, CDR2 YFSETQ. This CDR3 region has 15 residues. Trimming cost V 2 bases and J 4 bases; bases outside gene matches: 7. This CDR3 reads CASSLQGYSADTQYF. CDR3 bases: TGCGCCAGCAGCTTACAGGGGTATTCGGCAGATACGCAGTATTTT.

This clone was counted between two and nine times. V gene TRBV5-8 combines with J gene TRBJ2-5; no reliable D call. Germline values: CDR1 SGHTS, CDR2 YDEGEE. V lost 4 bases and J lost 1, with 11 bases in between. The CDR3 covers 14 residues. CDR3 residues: CASSGTEFQETQYF. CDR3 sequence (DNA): TGTGCCAGCAGCGGTACGGAATTCCAAGAGACCCAGTACTTC. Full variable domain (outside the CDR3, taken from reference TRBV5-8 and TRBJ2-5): EAGVTQSPTHLIKTRGQQATLRCSPISGHTSVYWYQQALGLGLQFLLWYDEGEERNRGNFPPRFSGRQFPNYSSELNVNALELEDSALYLCASSGTEFQETQYFGPGTRLLVL.

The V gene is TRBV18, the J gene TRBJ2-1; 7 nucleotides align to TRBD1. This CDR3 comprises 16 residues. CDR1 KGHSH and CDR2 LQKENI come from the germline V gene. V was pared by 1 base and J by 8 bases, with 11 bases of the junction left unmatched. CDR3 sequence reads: CASSPLGTATRDEQFF. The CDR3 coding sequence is TGTGCCAGCTCACCACTAGGGACAGCTACTAGGGATGAGCAGTTCTTC. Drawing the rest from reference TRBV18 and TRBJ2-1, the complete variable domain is NAGVMQNPRHLVRRRGQEARLRCSPMKGHSHVYWYRQLPEEGLKFMVYLQKENIIDESGMPKERFSAEFPKEGPSILRIQQVVRGDSAAYFCASSPLGTATRDEQFFGPGTRLTVL.

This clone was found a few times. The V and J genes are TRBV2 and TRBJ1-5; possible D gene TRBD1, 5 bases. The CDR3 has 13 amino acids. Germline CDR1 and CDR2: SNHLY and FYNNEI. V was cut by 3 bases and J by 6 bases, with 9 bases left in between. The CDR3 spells CASSEQGSQPQHF. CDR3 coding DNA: TGTGCCAGCAGTGAGCAGGGAAGTCAGCCCCAGCATTTT. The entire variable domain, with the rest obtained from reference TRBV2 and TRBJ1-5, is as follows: EPEVTQTPSHQVTQMGQEVILRCVPISNHLYFYWYRQILGQKVEFLVSFYNNEISEKSEIFDDQFSVERPDGSNFTLKIRSTKLEDSAMYFCASSEQGSQPQHFGDGTRLSIL.

The CDR3 region is CASSQGQGVSYEQYF. The CDR3, as DNA: TGCGCCAGCAGCCAGGGACAGGGGGTCTCCTACGAGCAGTACTTC. The chain recombines TRBV5-1 with TRBJ2-7, with 11 positions matching TRBD1. Germline V CDR1 and CDR2: SGHRS, YFSETQ. V shed 4 bases and J 0 bases; nucleotides not matched to a gene: 3. This CDR3 is built from 15 residues. Together with reference TRBV5-1 and TRBJ2-7, the CDR3 gives the full variable domain: KAGVTQTPRYLIKTRGQQVTLSCSPISGHRSVSWYQQTPGQGLQFLFEYFSETQRNKGNFPGRFSGRQFSNSRSEMNVSTLELGDSALYLCASSQGQGVSYEQYFGPGTRLTVT.

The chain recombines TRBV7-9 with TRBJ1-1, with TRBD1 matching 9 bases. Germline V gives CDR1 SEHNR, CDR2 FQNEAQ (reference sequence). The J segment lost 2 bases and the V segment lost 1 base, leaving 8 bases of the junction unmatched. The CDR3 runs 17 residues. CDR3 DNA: TGTGCCAGCAGCTTAGGGACAGGGGTTGAAAAAAACACTGAAGCTTTCTTT. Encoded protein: CASSLGTGVEKNTEAFF.

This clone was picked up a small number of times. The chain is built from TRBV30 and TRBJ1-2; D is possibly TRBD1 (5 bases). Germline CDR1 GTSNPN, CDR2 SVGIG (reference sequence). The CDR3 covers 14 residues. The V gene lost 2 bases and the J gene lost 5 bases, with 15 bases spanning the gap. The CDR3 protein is CAWSRGHGVYGYTF. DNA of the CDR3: TGTGCCTGGAGTCGTGGACATGGAGTATATGGCTACACCTTC.